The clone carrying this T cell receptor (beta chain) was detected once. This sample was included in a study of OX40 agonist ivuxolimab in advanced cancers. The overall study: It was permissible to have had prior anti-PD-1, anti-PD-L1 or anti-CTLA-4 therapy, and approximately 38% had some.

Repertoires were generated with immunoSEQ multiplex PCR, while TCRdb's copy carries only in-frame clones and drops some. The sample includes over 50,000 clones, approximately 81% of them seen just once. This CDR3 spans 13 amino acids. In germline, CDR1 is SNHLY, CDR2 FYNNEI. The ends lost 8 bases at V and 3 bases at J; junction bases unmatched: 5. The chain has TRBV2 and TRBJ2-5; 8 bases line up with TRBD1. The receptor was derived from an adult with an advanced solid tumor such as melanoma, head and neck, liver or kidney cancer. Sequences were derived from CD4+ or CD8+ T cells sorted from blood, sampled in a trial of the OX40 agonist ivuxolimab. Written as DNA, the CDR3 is TGTGCCAGCGACTGGACAGGGAAAGAGACCCAGTACTTC. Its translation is CASDWTGKETQYF.